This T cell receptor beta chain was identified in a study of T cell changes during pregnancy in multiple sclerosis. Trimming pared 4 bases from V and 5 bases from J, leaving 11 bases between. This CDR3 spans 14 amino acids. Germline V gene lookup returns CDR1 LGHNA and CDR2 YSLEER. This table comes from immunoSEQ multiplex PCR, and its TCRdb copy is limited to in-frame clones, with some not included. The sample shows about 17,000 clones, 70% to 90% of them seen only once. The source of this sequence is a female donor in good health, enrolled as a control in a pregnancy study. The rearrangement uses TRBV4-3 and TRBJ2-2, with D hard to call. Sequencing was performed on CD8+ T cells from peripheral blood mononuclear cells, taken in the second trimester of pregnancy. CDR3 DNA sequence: TGCGCCAGCAGCCTCGGTACGTGGACCGGGGAGCTGTTTTTT. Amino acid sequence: CASSLGTWTGELFF.